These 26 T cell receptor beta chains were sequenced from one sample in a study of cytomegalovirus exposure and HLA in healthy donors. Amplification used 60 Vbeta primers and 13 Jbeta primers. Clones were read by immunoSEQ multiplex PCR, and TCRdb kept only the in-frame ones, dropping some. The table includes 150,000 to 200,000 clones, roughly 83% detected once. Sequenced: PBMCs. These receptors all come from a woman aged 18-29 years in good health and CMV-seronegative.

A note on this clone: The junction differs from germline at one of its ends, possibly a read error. This CDR3 is CAGMNTEAFF. CDR3 sequence (DNA): TGCGCAGGTATGAACACTGAAGCTTTCTTT. The rearrangement links TRBV30 to TRBJ1-1; no reliable D call. From germline, CDR1 is GTSNPN and CDR2 SVGIG (reference sequence). The CDR3 contains 10 residues.

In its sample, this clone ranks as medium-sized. This CDR3 reads CASGGTSGFQPQHF. CDR3 nucleotides: TGTGCCAGCGGGGGGACTTCGGGCTTCCAGCCCCAGCATTTT. V gene TRBV9 combines with J gene TRBJ1-5, with a weak D call TRBD1 (5 bases). Deletions cut 7 bases from V and 7 bases from J, with 18 bases between. Per the germline V gene, CDR1 is SGDLS and CDR2 is YYNGEE. The CDR3 contains 14 residues.

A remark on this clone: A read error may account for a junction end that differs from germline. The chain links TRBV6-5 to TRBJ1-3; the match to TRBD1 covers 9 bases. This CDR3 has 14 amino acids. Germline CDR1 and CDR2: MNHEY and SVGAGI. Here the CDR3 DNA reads TGTGCCAGCAGCACAGGGGGCTCTGGAAACACTATATATTTT. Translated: CASSTGGSGNTIYF.

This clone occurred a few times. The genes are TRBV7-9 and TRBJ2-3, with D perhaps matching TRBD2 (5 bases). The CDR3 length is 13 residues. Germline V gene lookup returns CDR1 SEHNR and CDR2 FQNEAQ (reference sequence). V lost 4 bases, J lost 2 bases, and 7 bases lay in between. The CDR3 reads CASSSRVTDTQYF. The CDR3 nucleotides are TGTGCCAGCAGCTCGAGGGTCACAGATACGCAGTATTTT.

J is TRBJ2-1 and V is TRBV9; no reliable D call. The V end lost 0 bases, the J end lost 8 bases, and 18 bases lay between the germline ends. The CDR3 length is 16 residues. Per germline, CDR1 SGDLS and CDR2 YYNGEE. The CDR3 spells CASSVEASPSRDEQFF. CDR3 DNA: TGTGCCAGCAGCGTAGAAGCGAGTCCGAGCCGGGATGAGCAGTTCTTC.

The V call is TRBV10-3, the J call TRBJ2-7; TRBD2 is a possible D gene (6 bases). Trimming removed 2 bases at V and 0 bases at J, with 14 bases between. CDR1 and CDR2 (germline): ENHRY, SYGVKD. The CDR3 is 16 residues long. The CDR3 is CAISEGGVAPSYEQYF. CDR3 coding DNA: TGTGCCATCAGTGAGGGAGGGGTAGCCCCCTCCTACGAGCAGTACTTC.

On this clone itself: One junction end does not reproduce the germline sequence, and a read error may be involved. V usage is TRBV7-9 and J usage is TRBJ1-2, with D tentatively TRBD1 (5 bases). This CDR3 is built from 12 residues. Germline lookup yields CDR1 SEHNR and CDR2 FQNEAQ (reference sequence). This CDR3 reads CSSTQGHYGYTF. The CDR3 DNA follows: TGTTCCAGCACCCAGGGCCACTATGGCTACACCTTC.

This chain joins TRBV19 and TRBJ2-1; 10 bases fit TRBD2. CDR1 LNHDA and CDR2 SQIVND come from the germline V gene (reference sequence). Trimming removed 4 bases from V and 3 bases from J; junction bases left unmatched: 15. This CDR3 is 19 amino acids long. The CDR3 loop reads CASSTNPPVAGGRYNEQFF. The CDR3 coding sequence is TGTGCCAGTAGTACCAACCCGCCCGTAGCGGGGGGCCGCTACAATGAGCAGTTCTTC.

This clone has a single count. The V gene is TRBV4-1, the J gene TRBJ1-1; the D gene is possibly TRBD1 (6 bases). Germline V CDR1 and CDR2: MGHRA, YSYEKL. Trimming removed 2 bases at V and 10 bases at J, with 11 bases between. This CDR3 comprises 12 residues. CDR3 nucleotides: TGCGCCAGCAGCCAAACAGGGTTTGGAGCTTTCTTT. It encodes CASSQTGFGAFF.

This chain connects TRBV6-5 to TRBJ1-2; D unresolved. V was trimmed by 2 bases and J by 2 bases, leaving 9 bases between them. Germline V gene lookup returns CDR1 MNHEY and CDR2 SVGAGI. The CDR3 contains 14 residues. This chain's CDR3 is CASSYPGNNYGYTF. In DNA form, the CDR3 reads TGTGCCAGCAGTTACCCGGGGAACAACTATGGCTACACCTTC.

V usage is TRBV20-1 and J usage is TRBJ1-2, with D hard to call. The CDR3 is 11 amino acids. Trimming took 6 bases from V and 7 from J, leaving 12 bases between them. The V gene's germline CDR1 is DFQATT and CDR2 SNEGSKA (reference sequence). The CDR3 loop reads CSASSEGGYTF. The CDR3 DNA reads TGCAGTGCGTCCTCAGAGGGTGGCTACACCTTC.

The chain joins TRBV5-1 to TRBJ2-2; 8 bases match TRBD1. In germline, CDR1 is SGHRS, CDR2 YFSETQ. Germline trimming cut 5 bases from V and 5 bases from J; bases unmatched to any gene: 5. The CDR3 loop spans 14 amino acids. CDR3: CASSYQGATGELFF. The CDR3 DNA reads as TGCGCCAGCAGTTATCAGGGGGCAACCGGGGAGCTGTTTTTT. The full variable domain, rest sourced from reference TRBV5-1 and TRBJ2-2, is KAGVTQTPRYLIKTRGQQVTLSCSPISGHRSVSWYQQTPGQGLQFLFEYFSETQRNKGNFPGRFSGRQFSNSRSEMNVSTLELGDSALYLCASSYQGATGELFFGEGSRLTVL.

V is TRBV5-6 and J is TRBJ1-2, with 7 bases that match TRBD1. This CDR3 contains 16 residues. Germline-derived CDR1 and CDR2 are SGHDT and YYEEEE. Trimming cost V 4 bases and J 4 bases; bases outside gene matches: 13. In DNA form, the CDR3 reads TGTGCCAGCAGCCAACCACTCGGGACAGTGTTCTATGGCTACACCTTC. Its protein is CASSQPLGTVFYGYTF.

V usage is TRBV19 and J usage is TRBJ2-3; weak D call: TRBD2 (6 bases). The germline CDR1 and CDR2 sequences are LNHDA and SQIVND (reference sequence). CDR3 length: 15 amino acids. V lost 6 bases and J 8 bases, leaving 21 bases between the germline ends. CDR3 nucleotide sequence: TGTGCCAGTAGCAAGGGACGGGAGCAGAGTGGTACGCAGTATTTT. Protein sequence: CASSKGREQSGTQYF.

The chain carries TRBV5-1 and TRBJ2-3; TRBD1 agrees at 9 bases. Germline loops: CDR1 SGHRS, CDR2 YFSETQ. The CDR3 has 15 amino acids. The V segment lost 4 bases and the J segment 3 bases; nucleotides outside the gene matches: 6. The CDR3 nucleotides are TGCGCCAGCAGCCCGGACAGGGGAGGGACAGATACGCAGTATTTT. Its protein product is CASSPDRGGTDTQYF. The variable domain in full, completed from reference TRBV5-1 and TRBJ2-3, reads KAGVTQTPRYLIKTRGQQVTLSCSPISGHRSVSWYQQTPGQGLQFLFEYFSETQRNKGNFPGRFSGRQFSNSRSEMNVSTLELGDSALYLCASSPDRGGTDTQYFGPGTRLTVL.

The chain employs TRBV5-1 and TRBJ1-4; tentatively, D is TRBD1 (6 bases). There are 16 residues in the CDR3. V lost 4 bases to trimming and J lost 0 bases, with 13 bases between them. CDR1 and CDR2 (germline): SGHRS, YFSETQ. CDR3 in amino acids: CASSVDRSTTNEKLFF. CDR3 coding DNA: TGCGCCAGCAGCGTGGACAGATCCACAACTAATGAAAAACTGTTTTTT.

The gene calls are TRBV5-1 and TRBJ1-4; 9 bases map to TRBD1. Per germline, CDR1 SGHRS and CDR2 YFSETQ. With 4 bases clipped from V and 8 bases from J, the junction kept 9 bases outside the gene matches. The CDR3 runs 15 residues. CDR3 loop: CASSTSGTGKEKLFF. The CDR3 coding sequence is TGCGCCAGCAGCACCTCCGGGACAGGGAAGGAAAAACTGTTTTTT.

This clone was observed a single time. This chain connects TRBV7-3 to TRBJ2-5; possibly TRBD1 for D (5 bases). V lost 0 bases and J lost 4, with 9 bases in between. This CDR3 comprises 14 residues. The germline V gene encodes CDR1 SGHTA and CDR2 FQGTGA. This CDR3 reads CASSLTGRGETQYF. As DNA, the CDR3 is TGTGCCAGCAGCTTAACGGGGCGTGGAGAGACCCAGTACTTC.

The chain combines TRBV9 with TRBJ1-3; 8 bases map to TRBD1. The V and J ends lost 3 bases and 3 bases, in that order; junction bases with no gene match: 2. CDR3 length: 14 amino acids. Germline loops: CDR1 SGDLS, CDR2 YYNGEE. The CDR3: CASSATGDGNTIYF. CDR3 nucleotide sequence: TGTGCCAGCAGCGCGACAGGGGATGGAAACACCATATATTTT.

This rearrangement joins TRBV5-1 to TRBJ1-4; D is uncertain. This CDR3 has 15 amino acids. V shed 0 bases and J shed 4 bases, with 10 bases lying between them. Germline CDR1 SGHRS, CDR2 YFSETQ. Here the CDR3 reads CASSLAPGSNEKLFF. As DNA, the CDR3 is TGCGCCAGCAGCTTGGCGCCGGGGAGTAATGAAAAACTGTTTTTT.

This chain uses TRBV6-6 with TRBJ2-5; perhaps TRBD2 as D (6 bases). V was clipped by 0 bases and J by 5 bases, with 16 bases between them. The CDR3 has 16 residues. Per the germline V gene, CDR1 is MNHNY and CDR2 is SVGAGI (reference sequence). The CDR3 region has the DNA TGTGCCAGCAGTTACTCGTCGGGGGATCGGGGTGAGACCCAGTACTTC. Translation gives CASSYSSGDRGETQYF.

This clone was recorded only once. The CDR3 DNA follows: TGTGCCAGCAGCGTAGAGGGGATCTCTGGGGCCAACGTCCTGACTTTC. Its translation is CASSVEGISGANVLTF. The gene calls are TRBV9 and TRBJ2-6; weak D call: TRBD1 (5 bases). Germline lookup yields CDR1 SGDLS and CDR2 YYNGEE. Trimming took off 0 bases at V and 0 bases at J, with 7 bases between the two ends. CDR3 size: 16 residues.

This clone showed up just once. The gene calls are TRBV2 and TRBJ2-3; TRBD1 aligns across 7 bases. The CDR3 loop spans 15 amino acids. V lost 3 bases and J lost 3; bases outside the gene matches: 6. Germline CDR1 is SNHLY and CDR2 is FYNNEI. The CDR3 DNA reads TGTGCCAGCAGTGAGTGGGGGACAGAAACAGATACGCAGTATTTT. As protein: CASSEWGTETDTQYF.

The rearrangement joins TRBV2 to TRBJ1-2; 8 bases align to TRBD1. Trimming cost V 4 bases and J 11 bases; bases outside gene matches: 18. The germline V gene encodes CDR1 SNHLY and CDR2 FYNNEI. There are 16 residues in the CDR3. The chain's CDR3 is CASSVRDRSLIASYTF. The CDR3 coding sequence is TGTGCCAGCAGTGTGCGGGACAGGTCCCTGATTGCTTCATACACCTTC.

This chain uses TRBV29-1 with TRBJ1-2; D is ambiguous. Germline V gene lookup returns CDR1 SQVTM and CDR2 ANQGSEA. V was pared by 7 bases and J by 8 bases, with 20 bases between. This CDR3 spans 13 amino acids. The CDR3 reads CSAAEEMVGGYTF. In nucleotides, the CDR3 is TGCAGCGCCGCGGAGGAGATGGTAGGAGGCTACACCTTC.

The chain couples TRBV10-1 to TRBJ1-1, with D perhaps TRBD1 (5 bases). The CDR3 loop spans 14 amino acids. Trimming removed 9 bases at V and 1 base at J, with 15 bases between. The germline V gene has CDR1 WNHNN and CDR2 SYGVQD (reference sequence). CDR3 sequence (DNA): TGCGCCAGGGGGTGGGGCCTTAAGAACACTGAAGCTTTCTTT. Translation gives CARGWGLKNTEAFF.